This T cell receptor beta chain appears in the sequencing data of a study of cytomegalovirus exposure and HLA in healthy donors. V gave up 6 bases and J gave up 12 bases, with 21 bases separating them. The CDR3 totals 14 residues. CDR1 is MNHEY and CDR2 is SMNVEV in the germline V gene (reference sequence). Sequencing used immunoSEQ multiplex PCR; TCRdb keeps in-frame clones, though not all of them. The profile shows 150,000 to 200,000 clones, roughly 90% of them singletons. This clone was counted a single time. The chain has TRBV27 and TRBJ2-1, with TRBD1 as a possible D gene (5 bases). The sequence derives from a man aged 18 to 30 in good health and CMV-seropositive. The sequenced sample was PBMCs. The CDR3 DNA sequence: TGTGCCAGCAGCATAAGGGATGCCCGCGACAGGCAGTTCTTC. It specifies CASSIRDARDRQFF.